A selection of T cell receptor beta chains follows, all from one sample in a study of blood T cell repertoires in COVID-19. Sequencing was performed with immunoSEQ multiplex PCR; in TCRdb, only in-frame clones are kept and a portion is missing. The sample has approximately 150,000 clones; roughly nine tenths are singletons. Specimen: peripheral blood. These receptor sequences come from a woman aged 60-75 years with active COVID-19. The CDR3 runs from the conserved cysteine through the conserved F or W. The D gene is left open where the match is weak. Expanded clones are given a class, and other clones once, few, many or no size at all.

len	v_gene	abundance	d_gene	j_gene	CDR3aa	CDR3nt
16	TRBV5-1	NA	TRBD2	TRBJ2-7	CASSFGEGLGSYEQYF	TGCGCCAGCAGCTTCGGGGAGGGCCTTGGGTCCTACGAGCAGTACTTC
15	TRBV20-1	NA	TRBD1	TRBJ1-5	CSASRDRVPYQPQHF	TGCAGTGCTAGTAGGGACAGGGTTCCATATCAGCCCCAGCATTTT
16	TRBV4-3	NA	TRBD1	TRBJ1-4	CASSQGSGQVNEKLFF	TGCGCCAGCAGCCAAGGTTCGGGACAGGTTAATGAAAAACTGTTTTTT
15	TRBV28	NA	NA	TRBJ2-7	CASRGEGKTTYEQYF	TGTGCCAGCAGGGGAGAAGGGAAGACGACCTACGAGCAGTACTTC
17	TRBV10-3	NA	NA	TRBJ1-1	CAISESNRAGMNTEAFF	TGTGCCATCAGTGAGTCAAACAGGGCAGGAATGAACACTGAAGCTTTCTTT
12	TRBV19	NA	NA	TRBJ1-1	CASSTGNTEAFF	TGTGCCAGTAGTACAGGTAACACTGAAGCTTTCTTT
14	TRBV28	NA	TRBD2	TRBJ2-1	CASQGTSGDNEQFF	TGTGCCAGCCAAGGGACTAGCGGCGACAATGAGCAGTTCTTC
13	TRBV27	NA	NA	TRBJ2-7	CASSWGVSGEQYF	TGTGCCAGCAGTTGGGGGGTAAGTGGCGAGCAGTACTTC
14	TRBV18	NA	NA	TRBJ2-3	CASSPMGAEGTQYF	TGTGCCAGCTCACCGATGGGGGCAGAGGGTACGCAGTATTTT
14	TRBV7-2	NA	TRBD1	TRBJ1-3	CASSFRGLGNTIYF	TGTGCCAGCAGCTTTAGGGGGCTTGGAAACACCATATATTTT
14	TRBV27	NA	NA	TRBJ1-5	CASSLGRVGQPQHF	TGTGCCAGCAGTTTAGGCAGGGTAGGACAGCCCCAGCATTTT
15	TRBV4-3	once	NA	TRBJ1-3	CASSQGASSGNTIYF	TGCGCCAGCAGCCAAGGGGCCTCCTCTGGAAACACCATATATTTT
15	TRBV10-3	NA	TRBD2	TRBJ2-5	CAISQGLAGGETQYF	TGTGCCATCAGTCAGGGACTAGCGGGGGGAGAGACCCAGTACTTC
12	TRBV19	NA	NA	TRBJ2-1	CASSISAQGQFF	TGTGCCAGTAGTATAAGTGCACAGGGGCAGTTCTTC
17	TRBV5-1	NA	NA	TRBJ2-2	CASSLVVTGEATGELFF	TGCGCCAGCAGCTTGGTAGTGACGGGAGAGGCGACCGGGGAGCTGTTTTTT
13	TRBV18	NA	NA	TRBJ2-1	CASSPPQRNEQFF	TGTGCCAGCTCACCACCGCAGCGGAATGAGCAGTTCTTC
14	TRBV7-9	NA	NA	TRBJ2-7	CASSLSLPEGEQYF	TGTGCCAGCAGCTTATCGCTACCCGAGGGCGAGCAGTACTTC
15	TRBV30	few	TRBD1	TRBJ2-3	CACFGTVTSTDTQYF	TGTGCCTGCTTTGGGACAGTGACTAGCACAGATACGCAGTATTTT
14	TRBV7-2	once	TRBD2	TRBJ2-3	CASSLTGGTDTQYF	TGTGCCAGCAGCTTAACGGGAGGTACAGATACGCAGTATTTT
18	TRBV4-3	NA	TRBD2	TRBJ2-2	CASSQSRLAGANTGELFF	TGCGCCAGCAGCCAATCGAGACTAGCGGGAGCGAACACCGGGGAGCTGTTTTTT
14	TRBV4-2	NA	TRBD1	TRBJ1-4	CASSKQGDNEKLFF	TGTGCCAGCAGCAAACAGGGGGACAATGAAAAACTGTTTTTT
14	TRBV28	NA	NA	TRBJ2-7	CASSLGHRSYEQYF	TGTGCCAGCAGCTTGGGACACCGCTCCTACGAGCAGTACTTC
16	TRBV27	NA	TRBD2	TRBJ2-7	CASSKGLAGSSYEQYF	TGTGCCAGCAGTAAGGGACTAGCGGGGAGCTCCTACGAGCAGTACTTC
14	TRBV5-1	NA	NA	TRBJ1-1	CASSLTGRDTEAFF	TGCGCCAGCAGCTTGACAGGGAGGGACACTGAAGCTTTCTTT
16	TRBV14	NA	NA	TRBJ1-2	CASSQLAGIIGDGYTF	TGTGCCAGCAGCCAACTCGCAGGGATTATTGGGGATGGCTACACCTTC
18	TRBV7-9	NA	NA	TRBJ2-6	CASSLSIGRASGANVLTF	TGTGCCAGCAGCTTATCTATTGGGCGGGCTTCTGGGGCCAACGTCCTGACTTTC
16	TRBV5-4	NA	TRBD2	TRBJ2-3	CASSLKLAGPTDTQYF	TGTGCCAGCAGCTTGAAACTAGCGGGCCCCACAGATACGCAGTATTTT
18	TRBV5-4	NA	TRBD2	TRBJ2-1	CASSLVGLAGGRRYEQFF	TGTGCCAGCAGCTTGGTTGGACTAGCGGGAGGAAGGCGCTATGAGCAGTTCTTC
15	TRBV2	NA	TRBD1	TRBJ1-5	CASSEDRNSNQPQHF	TGTGCCAGCAGTGAGGACAGGAATAGCAATCAGCCCCAGCATTTT
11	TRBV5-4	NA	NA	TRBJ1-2	CASRTAYGYTF	TGTGCCAGCAGGACTGCATATGGCTACACCTTC
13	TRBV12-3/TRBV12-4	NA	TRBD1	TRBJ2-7	CASSRGQAYEQYF	TGTGCCAGCAGCCGGGGACAGGCCTACGAGCAGTACTTC
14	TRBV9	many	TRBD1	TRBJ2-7	CASSVGQGVNEQYF	TGTGCCAGCAGCGTAGGACAGGGGGTCAACGAGCAGTACTTC
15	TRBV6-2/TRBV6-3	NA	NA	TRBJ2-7	CASSFPQGLAYEQYF	TGTGCCAGCAGCTTCCCCCAGGGGTTGGCCTACGAGCAGTACTTC
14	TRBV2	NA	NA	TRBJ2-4	CASSQTGRKNIQYF	TGTGCCAGCAGTCAGACAGGACGCAAAAACATTCAGTACTTC
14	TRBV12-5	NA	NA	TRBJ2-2	CASGSQGNTGELFF	TGTGCTAGTGGATCGCAGGGAAACACCGGGGAGCTGTTTTTT
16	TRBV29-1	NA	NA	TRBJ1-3	CSVNTSDHRVGNTIYF	TGCAGCGTTAATACTAGTGATCACAGGGTTGGAAACACCATATATTTT
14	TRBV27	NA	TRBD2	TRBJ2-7	CASSLGTSGYEQYF	TGTGCCAGCAGTTTAGGGACTAGCGGCTACGAGCAGTACTTC
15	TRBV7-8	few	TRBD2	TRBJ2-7	CASSLVAGPTPEQYF	TGTGCCAGCAGCTTAGTAGCGGGACCAACTCCCGAGCAGTACTTC
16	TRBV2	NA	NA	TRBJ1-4	CASSPRGGPTNEKLFF	TGTGCCAGCAGCCCAAGGGGAGGGCCAACTAATGAAAAACTGTTTTTT
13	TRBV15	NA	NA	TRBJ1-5	CATSSGGGQPQHF	TGTGCCACCAGCAGCGGAGGTGGGCAGCCCCAGCATTTT